This T cell receptor (beta chain) was observed in a study of cytomegalovirus exposure and HLA in healthy donors. Study-level results: Cytomegalovirus association was assigned to approximately 180 TCR beta chains. There were some V segments, including TRBV6-2 and TRBV6-3, excluded as indistinguishable.

Germline CDR1 reads SQVTM; CDR2 reads ANQGSEA. Trimming removed 3 bases at V and 10 bases at J, with 15 bases between. CDR3 length equals 13 residues. PCR employed 60 Vbeta and 13 Jbeta primers. Only in-frame clones appear in the TCRdb table, and some are missing; sequencing was by immunoSEQ multiplex PCR. The table lists roughly 75,000 clones. As concerns this clone: Its antigen is not identified.

The clonotype comes from a man between 35 and 55 years old in good health and CMV-seronegative. Sequences were obtained from PBMCs. The V gene is TRBV29-1, the J gene TRBJ1-4, with a possible D match to TRBD1 (5 bases). The CDR3 protein is CSVDYRQGGKLFF. The DNA of the CDR3 is TGCAGCGTTGACTACCGCCAGGGAGGAAAACTGTTTTTT.